These 19 T cell receptor beta chains originate from one sample sequenced in a study of cytomegalovirus exposure and HLA in healthy donors. The PCR had 60 Vbeta and 13 Jbeta primers. Clones were sequenced by immunoSEQ multiplex PCR, and TCRdb holds only the in-frame ones, with some missing. Among around 130,000 clones listed, more than 60% were seen once. The sample comprised PBMCs. Receptors were obtained from a woman in her forties in good health and CMV-seropositive.

The chain links TRBV9 to TRBJ1-1; the D gene is possibly TRBD1 (5 bases). The CDR3 totals 14 residues. The V gene's germline CDR1 is SGDLS and CDR2 YYNGEE. Trimming removed 4 bases at V and 9 bases at J, with 19 bases between. The CDR3 sequence: CASSPRRDYKQAFF. The CDR3 bases are TGTGCCAGCAGCCCTCGCCGGGACTATAAGCAAGCTTTCTTT.

In DNA form, the CDR3 reads TGTGCCAGCAGTCCACAGGAGACAGGGAGGTTTGGCTACACCTTC. It specifies CASSPQETGRFGYTF. The chain is built from TRBV27 and TRBJ1-2, with 7 bases that match TRBD1. Losses at the gene ends were 5 bases for V and 7 bases for J; bases not matched to a gene: 13. Germline loops: CDR1 MNHEY, CDR2 SMNVEV (reference sequence). This CDR3 comprises 15 residues.

This rearrangement joins TRBV4-1 to TRBJ2-3; the match to TRBD2 covers 10 bases. The J segment lost 3 bases and the V segment lost 7 bases, leaving 7 bases of the junction unmatched. Germline V gene data show CDR1 as MGHRA and CDR2 as YSYEKL. The CDR3 runs to 15 residues. As DNA, the CDR3 is TGCGCCAGCAAGGAGCGGGGGGGTCGGACAGATACGCAGTATTTT. As protein: CASKERGGRTDTQYF.

Here the CDR3 reads CASSARTGSYNEQFF. The CDR3 DNA follows: TGTGCCAGCAGCGCCCGGACAGGCTCCTACAATGAGCAGTTCTTC. The chain is built from TRBV11-1 and TRBJ2-1; 7 bases are a match to TRBD1. The CDR3 extends over 15 amino acids. Germline lookup yields CDR1 SGHAT and CDR2 FQDESV (reference sequence). After removal of 5 bases from V and 0 bases from J, the junction contained 4 bases not matched to a gene. The full variable domain, completed using reference TRBV11-1 and TRBJ2-1, is EAEVAQSPRYKITEKSQAVAFWCDPISGHATLYWYRQILGQGPELLVQFQDESVVDDSQLPKDRFSAERLKGVDSTLKIQPAELGDSAMYLCASSARTGSYNEQFFGPGTRLTVL.

This chain links TRBV30 with TRBJ1-5; D is possibly TRBD1 (5 bases). The V end was cut by 1 base, the J end by 0 bases, with 7 bases between. Germline-derived CDR1 and CDR2 are GTSNPN and SVGIG (reference sequence). CDR3 length: 14 residues. CDR3 region: CAWSGQYSNQPQHF. The CDR3 nucleotides read TGTGCCTGGAGTGGACAGTATAGCAATCAGCCCCAGCATTTT.

V usage is TRBV5-1 and J usage is TRBJ2-7, with unresolved D. CDR1 and CDR2 from the germline V gene are SGHRS and YFSETQ. The ends were cut back, 4 bases at V and 3 bases at J, with 11 bases in the middle. The CDR3 covers 13 residues. The CDR3 loop is CASSHYLSYEQYF. CDR3 DNA: TGCGCCAGCAGCCACTACCTTAGCTACGAGCAGTACTTC.

This clone was found a few times. The sample carries other DNA sequences with the same CDR3. The chain uses TRBV19 and TRBJ2-1, with 7 bases that match TRBD1. CDR1 and CDR2 (germline): LNHDA, SQIVND (reference sequence). The CDR3 runs to 15 residues. With 7 bases clipped from V and 0 bases from J, the junction kept 6 bases outside the gene matches. CDR3 amino acids: CASTPDRSSYNEQFF. In DNA, the CDR3 is TGTGCCAGTACCCCGGACAGGAGCTCCTACAATGAGCAGTTCTTC.

The chain employs TRBV18 and TRBJ1-2; D not resolved. Trimming removed 6 bases at V and 8 bases at J, with 16 bases between. The CDR3 covers 13 residues. Germline CDR1 and CDR2: KGHSH and LQKENI. The chain's CDR3 is CASSPQRSQGYTF. DNA of the CDR3: TGTGCCAGCTCCCCCCAGAGGTCCCAAGGCTACACCTTC.

The gene calls are TRBV30 and TRBJ2-2; TRBD1 matches 7 bases. This CDR3 spans 14 amino acids. The junction had 7 bases not matched to a gene; V was cut back by 2 bases and J by 7 bases. Germline V gene lookup returns CDR1 GTSNPN and CDR2 SVGIG (reference sequence). CDR3 residues: CAWSKGARIGELFF. The CDR3 bases are TGTGCCTGGAGTAAGGGGGCGCGTATCGGGGAGCTGTTTTTT.

This clone was counted between two and nine times. The chain links TRBV27 to TRBJ2-2, with D uncertain. V lost 4 bases, J lost 5 bases, and 14 bases lay in between. Germline V gives CDR1 MNHEY, CDR2 SMNVEV (reference sequence). CDR3 size: 15 residues. The CDR3 protein is CASSWRNAGTGELFF. Written as DNA, the CDR3 is TGTGCCAGCAGTTGGCGGAATGCCGGTACCGGGGAGCTGTTTTTT.

The chain carries TRBV5-1 and TRBJ1-1; tentatively, D is TRBD1 (6 bases). V lost 2 bases and J lost 2, with 13 bases in between. The CDR3 extends over 15 amino acids. Germline V gives CDR1 SGHRS, CDR2 YFSETQ. The CDR3 reads CASSFLGQTNTEAFF. CDR3 DNA sequence: TGCGCCAGCAGCTTCTTAGGACAGACAAACACTGAAGCTTTCTTT. The full variable domain, with the rest looked up from reference TRBV5-1 and TRBJ1-1, is KAGVTQTPRYLIKTRGQQVTLSCSPISGHRSVSWYQQTPGQGLQFLFEYFSETQRNKGNFPGRFSGRQFSNSRSEMNVSTLELGDSALYLCASSFLGQTNTEAFFGQGTRLTVV.

The rearrangement uses TRBV18 and TRBJ1-1; the D gene is possibly TRBD1 (6 bases). Trimming stripped 2 bases from V and 0 bases from J, with 10 bases between. Germline V CDR1 and CDR2: KGHSH, LQKENI. CDR3 length: 15 residues. The CDR3 region has the DNA TGTGCCAGCTCACCAGGACAGTACCTGAACACTGAAGCTTTCTTT. Its translation: CASSPGQYLNTEAFF.

This clone has just a few counts. The chain joins TRBV5-6 to TRBJ1-1; no clear D. Germline CDR1 SGHDT, CDR2 YYEEEE. The CDR3 runs to 14 residues. The ends were cut back, 7 bases at V and 0 bases at J, with 13 bases in the middle. DNA of the CDR3: TGTGCCAGCGGAAGAGCGTTCATGAACACTGAAGCTTTCTTT. This gives the protein CASGRAFMNTEAFF.

This clone was counted once. The chain is built from TRBV2 and TRBJ1-6; D is undetermined. V lost 7 bases and J 7 bases, leaving 14 bases between the germline ends. This CDR3 is 14 amino acids long. Germline V gene lookup returns CDR1 SNHLY and CDR2 FYNNEI. The CDR3 region has the DNA TGTGCCAGCAACCCCGGGGTCCAAAATTCACCCCTCCACTTT. This codes for CASNPGVQNSPLHF.

This chain joins TRBV6-1 and TRBJ1-6; D unclear. Trimming shortened V by 3 bases and J by 3 bases, and 12 bases separated the two germline ends. CDR3 size: 16 residues. Germline-derived CDR1 and CDR2 are MNHNS and SASEGT. This CDR3 reads CASSDLLLDYNSPLHF. The CDR3 region has the DNA TGTGCCAGCAGTGACCTATTACTAGACTATAATTCACCCCTCCACTTT.

In DNA, the CDR3 is TGTGCCAGTAGTGTCGGGTTTTCAAGCTACGAGCAGTACTTC. Translating gives CASSVGFSSYEQYF. The chain uses TRBV19 and TRBJ2-7; D remains unclear. The germline V and J ends were trimmed by 5 bases and 3 bases, with 14 bases remaining between them. This CDR3 spans 14 amino acids. Looked up from germline, CDR1 is LNHDA and CDR2 is SQIVND (reference sequence).

This clone is a singleton in its sample. The chain uses TRBV4-2 and TRBJ1-2; 9 positions match TRBD1. There are 14 residues in the CDR3. Germline V gene data show CDR1 as LGHNA and CDR2 as YNFKEQ. V lost 3 bases, J lost 5 bases, and 4 bases stayed unmatched. The CDR3 spells CASSHDRGVYGYTF. Here the CDR3 DNA reads TGTGCCAGCAGCCACGACAGGGGGGTATATGGCTACACCTTC.

This clone was seen a handful of times. The V gene is TRBV19, the J gene TRBJ2-7; D is perhaps TRBD2 (5 bases). Germline CDR1 is LNHDA and CDR2 is SQIVND (reference sequence). V lost 9 bases and J lost 5, with 17 bases in between. CDR3 length equals 13 residues. CDR3 loop: CASRARDYDEQYF. In DNA form, the CDR3 reads TGTGCCAGCCGAGCGAGGGATTACGACGAGCAGTACTTC.

The J gene is TRBJ2-5, the V gene TRBV2; 8 bases map to TRBD2. In germline, CDR1 is SNHLY, CDR2 FYNNEI. This CDR3 region has 15 residues. V lost 2 bases to trimming and J lost 4 bases; unmatched junction nucleotides: 6. The CDR3 spells CASSENGLARETQYF. CDR3 DNA: TGTGCCAGCAGTGAAAATGGACTAGCACGAGAGACCCAGTACTTC.